This TCR beta chain was obtained from a study of blood T cell repertoires in COVID-19. Original analysis: Researchers report that nucleated cell counts were estimated from reference gene primer amplification. TCRdb's copy holds only in-frame clones and misses some; the assay was immunoSEQ multiplex PCR. For V, J and clone size, that table is used; D and trimming come from the DNA. The profile covers some 350,000 clones, with 75% to 90% appearing a single time and roughly 1% taken by the ten largest. Cohort 3 donors counted as recovered after two negative PCRs, clearance, or resolved symptoms. Trimming at V came to 1 base and at J to 4 bases, leaving 11 bases not matched to a gene. Germline values: CDR1 SEHNR, CDR2 FQNEAQ (reference sequence). The CDR3 totals 17 residues.

Material for sequencing was PBMCs or T cells enriched from blood (not recorded which). The J gene is TRBJ1-2, the V gene TRBV7-9; 8 bases fit TRBD1. The TCR comes from a man aged 18 to 29 who had recovered from COVID-19. CDR3 in amino acids: CASSLGTGRFESYGYTF. In DNA form, the CDR3 reads TGTGCCAGCAGCTTAGGGACAGGGAGGTTCGAGAGCTATGGCTACACCTTC.